This T cell receptor (beta chain) was identified during a study of CD4 T cells in relation to SARS-CoV-2 and coronaviruses. CDR3 length equals 16 residues. V lost 1 base to trimming and J lost 4 bases, with 16 bases between them. Germline V gene lookup returns CDR1 LNHNV and CDR2 YYDKDF (reference sequence). The data were produced by immunoSEQ multiplex PCR, yet TCRdb's version contains in-frame clones alone and is incomplete. The sample shows around 25,000 clones, about 80% of them seen only once. The unexposed donors gave CD4+ T cells in about 2010-2019, prior to COVID-19. Isolation of CD4+ T cells took place after less than 13 days in culture. Testing used SARS-CoV-2 S/N and four cold-coronavirus spikes on unexposed-donor CD4+ T cells, cells permitting. This clone appeared a single time. What it binds is not known.

Source material: CD4+ T cells from PBMCs, cultured in vitro. The chain is built from TRBV15 and TRBJ1-1; D possibly corresponds to TRBD1 (5 bases). This receptor was taken from a human donor in good health. CDR3 loop: CATSRGRDKMSTEAFF. The CDR3 nucleotides are TGTGCCACCAGCAGAGGCAGGGATAAGATGTCCACTGAAGCTTTCTTT.